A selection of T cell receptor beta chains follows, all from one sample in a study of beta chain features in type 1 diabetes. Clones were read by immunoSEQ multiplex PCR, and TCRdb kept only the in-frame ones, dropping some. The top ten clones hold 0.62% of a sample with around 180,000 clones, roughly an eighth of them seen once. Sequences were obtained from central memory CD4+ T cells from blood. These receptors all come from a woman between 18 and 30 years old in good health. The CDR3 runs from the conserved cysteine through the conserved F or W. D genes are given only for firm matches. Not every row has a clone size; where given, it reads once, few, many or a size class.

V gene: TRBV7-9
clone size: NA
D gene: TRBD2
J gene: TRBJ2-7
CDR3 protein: CASSLTSGSIYEQYF
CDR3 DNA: TGTGCCAGCAGCTTGACTAGCGGGAGCATCTACGAGCAGTACTTC

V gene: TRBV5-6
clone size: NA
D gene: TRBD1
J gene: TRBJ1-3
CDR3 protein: CASSFSDRGGIYF
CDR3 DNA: TGTGCCAGCAGCTTTTCTGACAGGGGAGGAATATATTTT

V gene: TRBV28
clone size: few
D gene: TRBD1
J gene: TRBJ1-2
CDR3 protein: CASSSPPTGSYGYTF
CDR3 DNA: TGTGCCAGCAGCTCCCCACCGACAGGGTCCTATGGCTACACCTTC

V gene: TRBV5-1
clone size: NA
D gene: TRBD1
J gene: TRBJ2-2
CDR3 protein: CASRQGARAGELFF
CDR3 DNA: TGCGCCAGCAGGCAGGGGGCGCGGGCTGGGGAGCTGTTTTTT

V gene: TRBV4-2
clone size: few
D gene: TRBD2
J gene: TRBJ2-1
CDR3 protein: CASSSSGSFHNEQFF
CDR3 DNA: TGTGCCAGCAGCTCTAGCGGGAGTTTCCACAATGAGCAGTTCTTC

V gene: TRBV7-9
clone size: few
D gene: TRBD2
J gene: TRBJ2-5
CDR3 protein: CASSLKLREGGETQYF
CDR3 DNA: TGTGCCAGCAGCCTGAAGCTCCGGGAGGGAGGGGAGACCCAGTACTTC

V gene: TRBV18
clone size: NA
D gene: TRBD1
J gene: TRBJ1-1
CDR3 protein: CASSPEQGIGNTEAFF
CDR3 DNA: TGTGCCAGCTCACCCGAACAGGGGATAGGAAACACTGAAGCTTTCTTT

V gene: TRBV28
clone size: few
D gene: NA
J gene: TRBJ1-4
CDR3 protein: CASGSGQGEKLFF
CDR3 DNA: TGTGCCAGCGGGTCCGGACAAGGTGAAAAACTGTTTTTT

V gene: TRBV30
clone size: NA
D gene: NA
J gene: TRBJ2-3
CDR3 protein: CAWSGISPTDTQYF
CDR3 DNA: TGTGCCTGGAGCGGTATTTCCCCCACAGATACGCAGTATTTT

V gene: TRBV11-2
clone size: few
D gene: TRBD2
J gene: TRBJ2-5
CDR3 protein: CASSSGTSGRETQYF
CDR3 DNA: TGTGCCAGCAGCTCCGGGACTAGCGGGAGGGAGACCCAGTACTTC

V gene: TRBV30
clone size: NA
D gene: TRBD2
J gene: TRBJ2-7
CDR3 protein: CAWRTSGLYEQYF
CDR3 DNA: TGTGCCTGGAGAACTAGCGGGCTCTACGAGCAGTACTTC

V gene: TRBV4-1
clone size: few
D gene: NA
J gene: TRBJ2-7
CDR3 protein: CASSPTREVSYEQYF
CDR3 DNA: TGCGCCAGCAGCCCCACCCGAGAAGTATCCTACGAGCAGTACTTC

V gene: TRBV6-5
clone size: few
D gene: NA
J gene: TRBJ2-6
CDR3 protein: CASSSQGWAGANVLTF
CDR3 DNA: TGTGCCAGCAGTTCACAGGGTTGGGCTGGGGCCAACGTCCTGACTTTC

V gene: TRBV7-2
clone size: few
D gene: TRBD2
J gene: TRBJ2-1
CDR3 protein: CASSLGLAGHEQFF
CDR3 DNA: TGTGCCAGCAGCTTAGGTCTAGCGGGCCATGAGCAGTTCTTC

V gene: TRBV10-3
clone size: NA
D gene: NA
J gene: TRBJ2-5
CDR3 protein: CAISDGGRETQYF
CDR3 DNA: TGTGCCATCAGTGATGGGGGCCGGGAGACCCAGTACTTC

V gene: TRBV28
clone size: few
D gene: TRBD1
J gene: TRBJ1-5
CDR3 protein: CASSLLTGEIYQPQHF
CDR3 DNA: TGTGCCAGCAGTTTACTAACAGGGGAGATCTATCAGCCCCAGCATTTT

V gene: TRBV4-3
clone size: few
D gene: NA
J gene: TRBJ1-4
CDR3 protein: CASSQVDMGFVGKLFF
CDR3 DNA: TGCGCCAGCAGCCAAGTGGACATGGGGTTTGTTGGGAAACTGTTTTTT

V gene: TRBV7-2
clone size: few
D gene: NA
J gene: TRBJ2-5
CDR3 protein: CASSSGLGGETQYF
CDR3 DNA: TGTGCCAGCAGCTCCGGACTGGGTGGGGAGACCCAGTACTTC

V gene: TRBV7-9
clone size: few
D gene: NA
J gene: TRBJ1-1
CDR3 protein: CASSLGYQSEAFF
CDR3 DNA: TGTGCCAGCAGCTTAGGTTATCAGTCTGAAGCTTTCTTT

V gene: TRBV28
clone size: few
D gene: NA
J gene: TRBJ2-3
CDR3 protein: CASSSGGRVTDTQYF
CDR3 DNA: TGTGCCAGCAGTTCAGGGGGGCGCGTGACAGATACGCAGTATTTT

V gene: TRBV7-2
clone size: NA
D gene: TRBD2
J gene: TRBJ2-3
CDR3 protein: CASSIPGLHTDTQYF
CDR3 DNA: TGTGCCAGCAGCATACCGGGACTACACACAGATACGCAGTATTTT

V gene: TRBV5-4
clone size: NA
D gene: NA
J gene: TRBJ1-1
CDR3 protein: CASSLEGFREAFF
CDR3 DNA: TGTGCCAGCAGCTTGGAGGGGTTCAGGGAAGCTTTCTTT

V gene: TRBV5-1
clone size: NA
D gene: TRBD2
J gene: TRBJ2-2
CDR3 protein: CASSFPLAGENTGELFF
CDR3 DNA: TGCGCCAGCAGCTTCCCCCTAGCGGGAGAGAACACCGGGGAGCTGTTTTTT

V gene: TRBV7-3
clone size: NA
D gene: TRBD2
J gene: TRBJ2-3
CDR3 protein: CASSLGLAGGDTQYF
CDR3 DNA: TGTGCCAGCAGCCTGGGACTAGCGGGAGGGGATACGCAGTATTTT

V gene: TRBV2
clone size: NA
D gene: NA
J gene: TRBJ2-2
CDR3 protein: CASMGGENTGELFF
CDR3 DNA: TGTGCCAGCATGGGCGGGGAGAACACCGGGGAGCTGTTTTTT

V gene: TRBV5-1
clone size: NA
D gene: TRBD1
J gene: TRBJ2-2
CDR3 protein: CASSAQGPDTGELFF
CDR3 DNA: TGCGCCAGCAGCGCACAGGGGCCCGACACCGGGGAGCTGTTTTTT

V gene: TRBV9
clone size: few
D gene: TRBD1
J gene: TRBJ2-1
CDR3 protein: CASSVTGIGDNEQFF
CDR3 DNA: TGTGCCAGCAGCGTGACAGGGATTGGGGACAATGAGCAGTTCTTC

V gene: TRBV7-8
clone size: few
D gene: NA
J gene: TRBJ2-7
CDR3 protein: CASSSGSLANEQYF
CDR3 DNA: TGTGCCAGCAGCTCCGGGTCCCTAGCCAACGAGCAGTACTTC

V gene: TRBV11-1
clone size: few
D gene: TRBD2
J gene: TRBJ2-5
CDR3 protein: CASSGTSGRRKETQYF
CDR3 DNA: TGTGCCAGCAGCGGGACTAGCGGGAGACGGAAAGAGACCCAGTACTTC

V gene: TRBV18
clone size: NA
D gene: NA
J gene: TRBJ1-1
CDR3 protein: CASSPTGGETAFF
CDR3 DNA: TGTGCCAGCTCACCAACTGGCGGTGAGACGGCTTTCTTT

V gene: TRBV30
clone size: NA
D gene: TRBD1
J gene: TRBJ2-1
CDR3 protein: CAWRGGGWTYNEQFF
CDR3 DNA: TGTGCCTGGAGAGGGGGCGGGTGGACCTACAATGAGCAGTTCTTC

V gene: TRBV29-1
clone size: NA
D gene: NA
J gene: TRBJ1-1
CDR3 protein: CSVETSMNTEAFF
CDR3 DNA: TGCAGCGTTGAAACATCCATGAACACTGAAGCTTTCTTT

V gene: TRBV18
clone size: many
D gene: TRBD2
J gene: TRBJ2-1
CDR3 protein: CASSPAGRASGYNEQFF
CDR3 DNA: TGTGCCAGCTCACCAGCAGGGAGGGCTAGCGGATACAATGAGCAGTTCTTC

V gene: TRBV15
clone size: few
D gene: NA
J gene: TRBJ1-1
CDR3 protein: CATSPPRGQNTEAFF
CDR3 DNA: TGTGCCACCAGCCCCCCAAGGGGACAGAACACTGAAGCTTTCTTT

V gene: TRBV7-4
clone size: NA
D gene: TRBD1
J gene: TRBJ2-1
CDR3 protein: CASNPRQGRSYNEQFF
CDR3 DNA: TGTGCCAGCAACCCAAGACAGGGGCGCTCCTACAATGAGCAGTTCTTC

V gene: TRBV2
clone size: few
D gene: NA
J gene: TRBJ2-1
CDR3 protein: CASSASFRSDGMEEQFF
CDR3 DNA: TGTGCCAGCAGTGCATCATTCAGGTCAGATGGAATGGAAGAGCAGTTCTTC

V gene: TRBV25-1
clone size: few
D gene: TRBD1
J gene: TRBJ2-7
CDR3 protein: CASSDYTTGDEQYF
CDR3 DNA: TGTGCCAGCAGTGACTACACAACAGGGGACGAGCAGTACTTC

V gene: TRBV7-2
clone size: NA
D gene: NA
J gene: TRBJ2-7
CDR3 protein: CASSLDQTVYEQYF
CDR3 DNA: TGTGCCAGCAGCTTAGATCAGACAGTCTACGAGCAGTACTTC

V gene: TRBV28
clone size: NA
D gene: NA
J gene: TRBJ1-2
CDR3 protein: CASLKRGFYTF
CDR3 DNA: TGTGCCAGCCTAAAAAGAGGGTTCTACACCTTC

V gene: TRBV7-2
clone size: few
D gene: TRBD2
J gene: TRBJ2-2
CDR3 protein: CASSLVSGRARTGELFF
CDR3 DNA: TGTGCCAGCAGCTTAGTTAGCGGGAGGGCAAGAACCGGGGAGCTGTTTTTT